Described below is a single TCR beta chain sequence and its context. Antigen unknown. The conserved phenylalanine or tryptophan is not found at the CDR3 terminus, so this likely reflects a read error. The DNA is left out, because the CDR3 cannot be placed on it with certainty; the CDR3 is given as TCRdb lists it. Germline V gives CDR1 MNHEY, CDR2 SVGAGI. The CDR3 has 12 residues if both end residues are counted. The entry originates in a study of cytomegalovirus exposure and HLA in healthy donors. General study points: In all likelihood, a cluster of highly shared sequence variants was a sequencing artifact. Only CMV serostatus was available as immune exposure information. Owing to their indistinguishability, certain V segments, notably TRBV6-2 and TRBV6-3, were excluded. Clonal expansion was found to be greater in HLA-associated TCR beta chains than in equally common others in a later analysis.

It was with 60 Vbeta and 13 Jbeta primers that the PCR ran. The repertoire was sequenced with immunoSEQ multiplex PCR; TCRdb's copy has only in-frame clones and lacks some. The sample lists around 110,000 clones, around three quarters occurring once. The chain couples TRBV6-5 to TRBJ1-6; the D call in the table, TRBD1, was not verified against the DNA. This receptor was obtained from a man aged 25-45 years in good health and CMV-seropositive. Sequenced: PBMCs. CDR3 protein: CASSYEGEQWTV.